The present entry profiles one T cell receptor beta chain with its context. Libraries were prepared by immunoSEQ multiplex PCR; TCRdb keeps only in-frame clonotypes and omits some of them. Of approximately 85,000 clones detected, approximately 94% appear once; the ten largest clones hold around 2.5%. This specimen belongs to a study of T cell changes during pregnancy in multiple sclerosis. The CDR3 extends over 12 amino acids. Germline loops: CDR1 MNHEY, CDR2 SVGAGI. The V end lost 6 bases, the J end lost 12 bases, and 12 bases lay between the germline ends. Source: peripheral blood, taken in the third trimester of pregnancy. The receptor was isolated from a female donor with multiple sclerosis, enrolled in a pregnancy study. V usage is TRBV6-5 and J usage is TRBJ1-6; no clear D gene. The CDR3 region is CASSALRGPLHF. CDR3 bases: TGTGCCAGCAGCGCCTTGAGAGGACCCCTCCACTTT.